This T cell receptor (beta chain) appears in the sequencing data of a study of vaccination effects on CD4 cells after COVID-19. Study at large: Each participant was given two doses of one vaccine (BNT162b2 or mRNA-1273). Whole-study findings and limits: Vaccine- and infection-induced clones showed marked clonal contraction late following vaccination.

Turning to this clone: No antigen is known for it.

It was after approximately 11 days of culture that CD4+ T cells were isolated. The CDR3 is 18 amino acids. Germline V gene lookup returns CDR1 SEHNR and CDR2 FQNEAQ (reference sequence). After removal of 1 base from V and 4 bases from J, the junction contained 8 bases not matched to a gene. Assay used: immunoSEQ multiplex PCR; TCRdb lists only in-frame clones, some missing. In the table there are over 45,000 clones, approximately 80% of which are singletons. The rearrangement links TRBV7-9 to TRBJ1-6; 9 nucleotides align to TRBD1. The clonotype was recovered from a human donor who received a COVID-19 vaccine. The sequencing used CD4+ T cells from PBMCs cultured without peptide, collected before COVID-19 vaccination. The CDR3 is CASSLGSGTGTYNSPLHF. For the CDR3, the DNA is TGTGCCAGCAGCTTAGGCTCCGGGACAGGGACATATAATTCACCCCTCCACTTT.